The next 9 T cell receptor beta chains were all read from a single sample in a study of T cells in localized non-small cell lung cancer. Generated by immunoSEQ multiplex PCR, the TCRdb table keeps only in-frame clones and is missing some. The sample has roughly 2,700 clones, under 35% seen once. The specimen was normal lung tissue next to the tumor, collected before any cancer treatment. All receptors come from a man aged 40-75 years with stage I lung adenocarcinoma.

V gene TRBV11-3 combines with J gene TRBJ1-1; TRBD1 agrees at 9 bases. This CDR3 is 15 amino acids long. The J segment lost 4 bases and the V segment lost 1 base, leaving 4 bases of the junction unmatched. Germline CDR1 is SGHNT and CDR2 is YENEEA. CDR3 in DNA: TGTGCCAGCAGCTTAGGGGACAGGGAGGGCACTGAAGCTTTCTTT. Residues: CASSLGDREGTEAFF.

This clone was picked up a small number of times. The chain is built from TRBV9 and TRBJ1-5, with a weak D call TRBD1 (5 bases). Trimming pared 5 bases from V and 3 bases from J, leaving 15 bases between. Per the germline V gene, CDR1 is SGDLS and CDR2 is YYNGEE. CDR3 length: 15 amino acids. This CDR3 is CASSEAGRDNQPQHF. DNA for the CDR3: TGTGCCAGCAGTGAAGCGGGCAGGGACAATCAGCCCCAGCATTTT.

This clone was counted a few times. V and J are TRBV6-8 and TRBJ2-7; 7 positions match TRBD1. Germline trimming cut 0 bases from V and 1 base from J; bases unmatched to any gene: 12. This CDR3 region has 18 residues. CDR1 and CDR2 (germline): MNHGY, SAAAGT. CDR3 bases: TGTGCCAGCAGTTACTCGATGATCGGGACAGCACATTCCTACGAGCAGTACTTC. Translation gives CASSYSMIGTAHSYEQYF.

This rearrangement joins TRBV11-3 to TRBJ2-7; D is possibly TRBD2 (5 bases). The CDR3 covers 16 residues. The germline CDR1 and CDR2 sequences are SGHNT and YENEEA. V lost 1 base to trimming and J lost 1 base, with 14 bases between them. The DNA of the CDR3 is TGTGCCAGCAGCTTAGTTACTGGGAGTGGTTCCTACGAGCAGTACTTC. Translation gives CASSLVTGSGSYEQYF.

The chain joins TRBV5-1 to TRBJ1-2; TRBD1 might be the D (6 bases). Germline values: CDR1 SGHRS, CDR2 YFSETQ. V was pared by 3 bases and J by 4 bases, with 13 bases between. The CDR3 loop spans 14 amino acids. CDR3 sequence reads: CASSSTQDSYGYTF. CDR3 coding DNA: TGCGCCAGCAGCTCTACTCAGGACAGCTATGGCTACACCTTC.

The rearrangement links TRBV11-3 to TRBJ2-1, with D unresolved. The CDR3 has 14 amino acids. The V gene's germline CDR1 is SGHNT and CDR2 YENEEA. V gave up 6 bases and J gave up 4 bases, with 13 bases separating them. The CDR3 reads CASRPQGWYNEQFF. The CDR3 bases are TGTGCCAGCAGGCCCCAAGGGTGGTACAATGAGCAGTTCTTC.

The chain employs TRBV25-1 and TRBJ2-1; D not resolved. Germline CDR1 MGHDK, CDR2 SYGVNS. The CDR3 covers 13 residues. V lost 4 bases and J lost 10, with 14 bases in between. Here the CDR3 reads CASSVISMGEQFF. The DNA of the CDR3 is TGTGCCAGCAGTGTTATTTCGATGGGCGAGCAGTTCTTC.

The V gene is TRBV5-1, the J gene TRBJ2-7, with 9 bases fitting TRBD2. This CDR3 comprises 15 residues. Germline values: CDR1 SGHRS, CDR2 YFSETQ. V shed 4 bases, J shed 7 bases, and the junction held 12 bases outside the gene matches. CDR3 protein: CASSLTSGPREEQYV. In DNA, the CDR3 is TGCGCCAGCAGCCTTACTAGCGGGCCTAGAGAAGAGCAGTACGTC.

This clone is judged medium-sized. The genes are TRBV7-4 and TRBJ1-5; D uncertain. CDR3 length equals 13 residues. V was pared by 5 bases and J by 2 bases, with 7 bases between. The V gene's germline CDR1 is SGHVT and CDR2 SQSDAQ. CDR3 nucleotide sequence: TGTGCCAGCAGCGGCCAGGGCAATCAGCCCCAGCATTTT. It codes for CASSGQGNQPQHF. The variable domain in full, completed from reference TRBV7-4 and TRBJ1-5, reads GAGVSQSPRYKVAKRGRDVALRCDSISGHVTLYWYRQTLGQGSEVLTYSQSDAQRDKSGRPSGRFSAERPERSVSTLKIQRTEQGDSAVYLCASSGQGNQPQHFGDGTRLSIL.